This T cell receptor beta chain originates from a study of blood T cells in healthy people across ages. General observations from the study: Not knowing donor CMV status may have confounded expanded clonotype changes. Unsorted PBMCs ruled out conclusive naive versus antigen-experienced comparison.

Sample-barcoded 5' priming and a J-beta primer mix drove a second PCR of roughly 6 to 12 cycles. TCRdb independently ran MiXCR on the 5' RACE reads; one entry per CDR3 protein. The table lists 1.5 million to 2 million distinct CDR3 sequences, 49% of them singletons. For every donor, a draw yielded roughly 9.3 milliliters of peripheral blood. The J segment lost 2 bases and the V segment lost 2 bases, leaving 11 bases of the junction unmatched. The CDR3 has 17 residues. Per the germline V gene, CDR1 is KGHDR and CDR2 is SFDVKD. On this clonotype: Its antigen is not identified.

The sequence was collected from a woman in her forties in good health. The genes are TRBV24-1 and TRBJ2-7; 7 bases fit TRBD1. Sequencing was performed on blood. The CDR3 reads CATSDSARDSLPYEQYF. The CDR3 nucleotides are TGTGCCACCAGTGATTCCGCCCGGGACAGCCTTCCCTACGAGCAGTACTTC.